The table lists the clone carrying this T cell receptor beta chain with a count of one. Its antigen is unidentified. The data derive from a study of shared clonotypes between healthy human individuals. Each subset's genomic DNA was split evenly across several immunoSEQ plates. Per the authors' pipeline: With immunoSEQ giving junction-only sequences and no quality scores, filtering differed. Sequencing used immunoSEQ multiplex PCR; TCRdb keeps in-frame clones, though not all of them. The V and J calls and clone size come from that table; D and trimming were worked out from the DNA. This table has 2.3 million or so clones, more than 80% appearing once. CD4+ cells underwent separation, giving CD45RA+ naive and CD45RA-negative memory subsets. The CDR3 spans 14 residues. Germline V lookup: CDR1 SNHLY, CDR2 FYNNEI. The V end lost 1 base, the J end lost 1 base, and 7 bases lay between the germline ends. Study-wide results and limits: Lower generation probabilities were found for non-shared clonotypes than for those shared by all four donors.

This TCR was recovered from a young man in good health. Some clones in this sample may be carry-over from other donors' samples. The sample taken for sequencing was naive CD4+ T cells from PBMCs. The subset was: CD45RA+ positively selected. The V and J genes are TRBV2 and TRBJ2-5; D is perhaps TRBD2 (5 bases). CDR3 sequence (DNA): TGTGCCAGCAGTGAAGGCCGGGGCCAAGAGACCCAGTACTTC. Translated: CASSEGRGQETQYF.